This T cell receptor (beta chain) came from a study of shared clonotypes between healthy human individuals. Study overall: There were three CD4 naive, three CD4 memory, two CD8 naive and one CD8 memory plates per donor.

Worth noting for this clone: The identical CDR3 is also encoded by other nucleotide sequences in the sample.

The authors divided CD4+ cells into CD45RA+ naive and CD45RA-negative memory subsets. The CDR3 runs to 15 residues. The V and J ends lost 3 bases and 0 bases, in that order; junction bases with no gene match: 3. Germline loops: CDR1 KGHSH, CDR2 LQKENI. Libraries were prepared by immunoSEQ multiplex PCR; TCRdb keeps only in-frame clonotypes and omits some of them. The sample contains 2.3 million or so clones, over 85% of which appear only once. The J gene is TRBJ1-1, the V gene TRBV18; the match to TRBD1 covers 8 bases. Sequenced sample: naive CD4+ T cells from PBMCs. The subset: CD45RA+ positively selected. The TCR sequence derives from a man younger than 35 in good health. Some clones in this sample may be carry-over from other donors' samples. CDR3 coding DNA: TGTGCCAGCTCACCGGGACAGGCGTTGAACACTGAAGCTTTCTTT. Translating it yields CASSPGQALNTEAFF. The full variable domain, rest sourced from reference TRBV18 and TRBJ1-1, is NAGVMQNPRHLVRRRGQEARLRCSPMKGHSHVYWYRQLPEEGLKFMVYLQKENIIDESGMPKERFSAEFPKEGPSILRIQQVVRGDSAAYFCASSPGQALNTEAFFGQGTRLTVV.